This T cell receptor beta chain is from a study of blood T cell repertoires in COVID-19. Study-level information: Collection of acute and convalescent COVID-19 samples took place in the United States, Italy and Spain. Nucleic acid was either cDNA or gDNA, and it came from T cells, B-cell-depleted T cells, or PBMCs.

This clone is large (0.1 to 1%). In the original workflow: Nucleated cell counts were estimated from reference gene primer amplification. Repertoires were generated with immunoSEQ multiplex PCR, while TCRdb's copy carries only in-frame clones and drops some. For V, J and clone size, that table is used; D and trimming come from the DNA. The data show 10,000 to 15,000 clones, with about 76% seen just once and 6% held by the top ten. Patients at the Seattle site were enrolled during active infection and followed longitudinally. This clonotype was sampled from a man aged 55 to 69 with COVID-19, enrolled during active disease. Sequenced: peripheral blood.

The CDR3 loop reads CASSPGTGRFNSPLHF. The CDR3 DNA follows: TGTGCCAGCAGTCCCGGGACAGGGAGGTTTAATTCACCCCTCCACTTT. J is TRBJ1-6 and V is TRBV27, with 9 bases aligning to TRBD1. CDR1 and CDR2 from the germline V gene are MNHEY and SMNVEV (reference sequence). The CDR3 consists of 16 residues. Trimming removed 5 bases from V and 6 bases from J; junction bases left unmatched: 8.